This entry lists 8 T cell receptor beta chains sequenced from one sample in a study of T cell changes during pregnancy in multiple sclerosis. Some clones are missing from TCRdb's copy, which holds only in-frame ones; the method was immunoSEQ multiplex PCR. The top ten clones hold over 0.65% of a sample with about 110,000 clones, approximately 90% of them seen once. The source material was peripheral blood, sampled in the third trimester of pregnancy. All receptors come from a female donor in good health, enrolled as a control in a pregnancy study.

The CDR3 reads CASSLVLEGEQYF. DNA of the CDR3: TGCGCCAGCAGCTTGGTACTCGAGGGCGAGCAGTACTTC. The J gene is TRBJ2-7, the V gene TRBV5-1, with D possibly TRBD2 on 5 matching bases. The V gene's germline CDR1 is SGHRS and CDR2 YFSETQ. V was trimmed by 0 bases and J by 6 bases, leaving 10 bases between them. The CDR3 is 13 residues long.

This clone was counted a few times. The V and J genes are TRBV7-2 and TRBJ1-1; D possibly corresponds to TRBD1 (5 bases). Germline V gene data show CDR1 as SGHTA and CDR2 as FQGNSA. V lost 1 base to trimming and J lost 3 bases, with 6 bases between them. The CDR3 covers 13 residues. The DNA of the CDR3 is TGTGCCAGCAGCTTAGGGGGGGACACTGAAGCTTTCTTT. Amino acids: CASSLGGDTEAFF.

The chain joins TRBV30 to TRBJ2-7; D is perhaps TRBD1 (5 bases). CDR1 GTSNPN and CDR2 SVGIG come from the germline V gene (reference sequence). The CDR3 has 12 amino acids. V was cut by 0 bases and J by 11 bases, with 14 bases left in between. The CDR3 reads CAWSVGGRAKYF. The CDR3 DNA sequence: TGTGCCTGGAGTGTAGGCGGCAGGGCCAAGTACTTC.

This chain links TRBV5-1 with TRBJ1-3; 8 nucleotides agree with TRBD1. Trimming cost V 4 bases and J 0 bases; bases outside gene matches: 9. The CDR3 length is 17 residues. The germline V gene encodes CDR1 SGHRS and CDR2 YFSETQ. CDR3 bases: TGCGCCAGCAGCCCCCGACAGGGGATTAACTCTGGAAACACCATATATTTT. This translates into CASSPRQGINSGNTIYF.

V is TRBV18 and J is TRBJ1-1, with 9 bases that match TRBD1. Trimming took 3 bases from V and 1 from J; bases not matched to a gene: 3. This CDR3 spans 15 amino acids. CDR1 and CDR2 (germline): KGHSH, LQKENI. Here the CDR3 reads CASSPATGGNTEAFF. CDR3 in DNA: TGTGCCAGCTCACCCGCGACAGGGGGGAACACTGAAGCTTTCTTT. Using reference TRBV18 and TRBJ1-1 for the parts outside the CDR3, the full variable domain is NAGVMQNPRHLVRRRGQEARLRCSPMKGHSHVYWYRQLPEEGLKFMVYLQKENIIDESGMPKERFSAEFPKEGPSILRIQQVVRGDSAAYFCASSPATGGNTEAFFGQGTRLTVV.

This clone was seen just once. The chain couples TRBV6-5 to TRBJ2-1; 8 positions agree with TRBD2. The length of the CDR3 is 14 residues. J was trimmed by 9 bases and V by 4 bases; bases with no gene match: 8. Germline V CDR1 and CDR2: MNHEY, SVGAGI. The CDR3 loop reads CASSCGTRGCEQFF. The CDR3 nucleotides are TGTGCCAGCAGTTGCGGGACTAGAGGTTGTGAGCAGTTCTTC.

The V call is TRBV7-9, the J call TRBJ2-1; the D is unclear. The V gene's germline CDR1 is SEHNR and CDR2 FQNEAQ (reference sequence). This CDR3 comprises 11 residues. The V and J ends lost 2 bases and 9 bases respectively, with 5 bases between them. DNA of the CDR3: TGTGCCAGCAGCTTATATTTTGAGCAGTTCTTC. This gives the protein CASSLYFEQFF.

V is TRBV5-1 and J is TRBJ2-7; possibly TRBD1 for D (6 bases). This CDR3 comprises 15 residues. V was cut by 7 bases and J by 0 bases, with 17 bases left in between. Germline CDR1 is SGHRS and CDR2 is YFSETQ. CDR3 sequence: CASSPRQDPSYEQYF. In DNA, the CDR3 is TGCGCCAGCTCCCCGCGACAGGACCCCTCCTACGAGCAGTACTTC.